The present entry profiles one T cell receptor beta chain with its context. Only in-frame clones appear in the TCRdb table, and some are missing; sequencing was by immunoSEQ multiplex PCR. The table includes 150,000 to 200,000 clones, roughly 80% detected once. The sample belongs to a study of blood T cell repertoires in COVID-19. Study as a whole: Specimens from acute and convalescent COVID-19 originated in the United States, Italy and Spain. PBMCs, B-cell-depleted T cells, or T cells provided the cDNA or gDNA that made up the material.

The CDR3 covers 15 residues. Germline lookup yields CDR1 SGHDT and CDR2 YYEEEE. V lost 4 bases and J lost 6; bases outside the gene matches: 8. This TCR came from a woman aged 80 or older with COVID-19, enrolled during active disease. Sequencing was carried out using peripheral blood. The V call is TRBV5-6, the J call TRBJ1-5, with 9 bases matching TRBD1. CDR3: CASSRDRAETQPQHF. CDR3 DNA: TGTGCCAGCAGCCGGGACAGGGCAGAGACTCAGCCCCAGCATTTT.